These T cell receptor beta chains were read from a single sample in a study of T cells expressing NK-cell markers. Using the 5' RACE reads, TCRdb records one entry per CDR3 protein without DNA. The sample has a few hundred thousand distinct CDR3 sequences; the top ten hold under 6.5%. Sequencing was done on a sample of blood T cells: a sorted CD56 or NKG2C T cell subset, CD4+ or CD8+ T cells, or bulk PBMC T cells (not recorded which). The receptors originated from a man aged 18-75 years in good health. CDR3s include the opening cysteine and the closing phenylalanine or tryptophan.

TRBV7-2	TRBJ2-4	CASSLASSGRGIQYF
TRBV10-3	TRBJ1-2	CAISVGGAFNYGYTF
TRBV6-1	TRBJ2-3	CASSKAPWDTDTQYF
TRBV5-1	TRBJ2-5	CASSNPASVWTQYF
TRBV18	TRBJ2-2	CASSPRQGGTGELFF
TRBV7-9	TRBJ1-5	CASDRVGQPQHF
TRBV20-1	TRBJ2-3	CSAPGQGLRDTQYF
TRBV28	TRBJ2-7	CASSSPRDRGRYEQYF
TRBV11-2	TRBJ1-1	CASSLVPGAEAFF
TRBV6-5	TRBJ2-7	CASSYPRDGIYEQYF
TRBV20-1	TRBJ2-1	CSARGPGRNEQFF
TRBV24-1	TRBJ1-2	CATSDPATGGLGYTF
TRBV6-5	TRBJ2-5	CASSLTSGGASGETQYF
TRBV6-5	TRBJ1-1	CASIRGSMAFF
TRBV5-1	TRBJ1-2	CASSLQPNYGYTF
TRBV2	TRBJ2-7	CASSSRLQSEQYF
TRBV5-4	TRBJ1-2	CASSLEPGANYGYTF
TRBV20-1	TRBJ1-2	CSARVVGTKGYTF
TRBV6-5	TRBJ1-5	CASSTRRLSNQPQHF
TRBV30	TRBJ1-2	CAWGGASAYGYTF
TRBV4-2	TRBJ1-6	CASSQVPDSPLHF
TRBV12-5	TRBJ2-7	CASGPRDPNYEQYF
TRBV20-1	TRBJ2-7	CSARTEEWSSYEQYF
TRBV6-4	TRBJ1-3	CASSHGGSGNTIYF
TRBV6-1	TRBJ1-1	CASKGPTGGTEAFF
TRBV5-1	TRBJ2-3	CASSVGRAVDTQYF
TRBV5-1	TRBJ2-3	CASSLTAGKDADTQYF
TRBV2	TRBJ2-2	CASSEALGSTGELFF
TRBV14	TRBJ2-2	CASSLRYTGELFF
TRBV27	TRBJ2-5	CASSPTGTGRTKTQYF
TRBV2	TRBJ2-5	CASSPRRGGEQTQYF
TRBV7-8	TRBJ2-4	CASSLGGTKFF
TRBV11-1	TRBJ2-3	CASRKGPLGTDTQYF
TRBV7-6	TRBJ2-7	CASSLNPRQDEQYF
TRBV12-3/TRBV12-4	TRBJ2-7	CASSRSSYEQYF
TRBV5-6	TRBJ2-5	CASSSPGLESRQETQYF
TRBV5-1	TRBJ2-7	CASSHTGTGYEQYF
TRBV5-5	TRBJ2-3	CASRGTTSTDTQYF
TRBV28	TRBJ1-5	CASRLRDSFNQPQHF
TRBV23-1	TRBJ2-7	CASVTFSSYEQYF
TRBV2	TRBJ2-5	CASSNEATTQETQYF